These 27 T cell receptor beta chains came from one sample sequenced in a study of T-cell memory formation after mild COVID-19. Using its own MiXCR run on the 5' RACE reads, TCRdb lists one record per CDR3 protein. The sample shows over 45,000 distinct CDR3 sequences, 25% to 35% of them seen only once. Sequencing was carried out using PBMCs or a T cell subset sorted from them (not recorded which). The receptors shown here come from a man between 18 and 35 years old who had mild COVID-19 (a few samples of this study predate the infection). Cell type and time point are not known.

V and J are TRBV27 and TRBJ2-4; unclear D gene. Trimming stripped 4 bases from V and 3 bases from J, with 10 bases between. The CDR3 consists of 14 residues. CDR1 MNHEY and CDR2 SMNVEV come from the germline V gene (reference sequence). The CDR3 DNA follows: TGTGCCAGCAGTTCCCTCCGTCGCAAAAACATTCAGTACTTC. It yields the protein CASSSLRRKNIQYF.

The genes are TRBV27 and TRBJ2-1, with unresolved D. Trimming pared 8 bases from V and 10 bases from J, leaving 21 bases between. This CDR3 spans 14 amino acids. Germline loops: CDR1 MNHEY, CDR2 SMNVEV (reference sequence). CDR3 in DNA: TGTGCCAGCGGTCTTGGGGTTCTGGGCTTCGAGCAGTTCTTC. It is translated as CASGLGVLGFEQFF.

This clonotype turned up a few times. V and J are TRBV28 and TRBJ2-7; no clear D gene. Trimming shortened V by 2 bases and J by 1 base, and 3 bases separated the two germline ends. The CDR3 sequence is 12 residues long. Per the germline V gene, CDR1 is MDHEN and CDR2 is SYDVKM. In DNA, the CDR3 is TGTGCCAGCAGTTTAACATCCTACGAGCAGTACGTC. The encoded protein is CASSLTSYEQYV.

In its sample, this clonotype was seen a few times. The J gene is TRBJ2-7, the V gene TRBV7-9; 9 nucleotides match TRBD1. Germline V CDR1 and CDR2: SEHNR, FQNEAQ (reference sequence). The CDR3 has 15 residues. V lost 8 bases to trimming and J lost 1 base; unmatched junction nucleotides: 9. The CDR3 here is CASPKDRGGSYEQYV. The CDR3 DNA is TGTGCCAGCCCCAAGGACAGGGGAGGGTCCTACGAGCAGTACGTC.

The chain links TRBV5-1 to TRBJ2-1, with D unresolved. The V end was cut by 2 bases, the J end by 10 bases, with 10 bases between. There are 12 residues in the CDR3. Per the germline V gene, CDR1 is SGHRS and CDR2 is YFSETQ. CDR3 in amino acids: CASSFVGREQFF. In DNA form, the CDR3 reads TGCGCCAGCAGCTTCGTCGGACGGGAGCAGTTCTTC.

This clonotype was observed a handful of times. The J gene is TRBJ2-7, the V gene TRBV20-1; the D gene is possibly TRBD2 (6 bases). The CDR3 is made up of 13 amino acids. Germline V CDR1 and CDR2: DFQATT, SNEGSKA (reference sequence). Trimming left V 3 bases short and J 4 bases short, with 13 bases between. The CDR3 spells CSARAREPYEQYV. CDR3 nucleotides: TGCAGTGCTAGGGCCCGGGAGCCTTACGAGCAGTACGTC.

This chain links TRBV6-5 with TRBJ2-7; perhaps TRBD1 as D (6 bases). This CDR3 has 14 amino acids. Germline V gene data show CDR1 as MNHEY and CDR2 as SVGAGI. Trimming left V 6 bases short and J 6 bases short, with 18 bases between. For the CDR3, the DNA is TGTGCCAGCAGACCCCCAGGGGCTGGGGGCGAGCAGTACTTC. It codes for CASRPPGAGGEQYF.

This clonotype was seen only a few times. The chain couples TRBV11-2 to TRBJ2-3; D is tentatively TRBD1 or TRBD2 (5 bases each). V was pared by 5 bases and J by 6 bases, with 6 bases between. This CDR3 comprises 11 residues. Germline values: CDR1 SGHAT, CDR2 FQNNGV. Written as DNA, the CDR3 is TGTGCCAGCAGCGAGGGGGATACGCAGTATTTT. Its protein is CASSEGDTQYF.

CDR3 sequence: CASSHSGAEGYSNQPQHF. The CDR3 region has the DNA TGCGCCAGCAGCCATTCGGGAGCGGAGGGGTATAGCAATCAGCCCCAGCATTTT. This chain uses TRBV4-3 with TRBJ1-5, with a possible D match to TRBD1 (5 bases). The CDR3 contains 18 residues. Germline-derived CDR1 and CDR2 are LGHNA and YSLEER. Trimming removed 3 bases from V and 0 bases from J, with 18 bases in between.

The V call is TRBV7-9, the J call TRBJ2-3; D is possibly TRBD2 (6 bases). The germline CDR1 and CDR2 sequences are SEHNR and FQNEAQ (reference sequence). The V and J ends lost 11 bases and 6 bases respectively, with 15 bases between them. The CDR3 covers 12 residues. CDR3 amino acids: CASRGFSDTQYF. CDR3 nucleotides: TGTGCCTCCCGGGGGTTTTCGGATACGCAGTATTTT. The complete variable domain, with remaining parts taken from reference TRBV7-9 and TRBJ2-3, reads DTGVSQNPRHKITKRGQNVTFRCDPISEHNRLYWYRQTLGQGPEFLTYFQNEAQLEKSRLLSDRFSAERPKGSFSTLEIQRTEQGDSAMYLCASRGFSDTQYFGPGTRLTVL.

In DNA form, the CDR3 reads TGTGCCAGCAGCAACGGACTAGCGGGGGCAAATGAGCAGTTCTTC. Translated: CASSNGLAGANEQFF. The chain links TRBV7-2 to TRBJ2-1, with 13 positions matching TRBD2. In germline, CDR1 is SGHTA, CDR2 FQGNSA. The CDR3 has 15 amino acids. The V and J ends lost 5 bases and 7 bases, in that order; junction bases with no gene match: 5.

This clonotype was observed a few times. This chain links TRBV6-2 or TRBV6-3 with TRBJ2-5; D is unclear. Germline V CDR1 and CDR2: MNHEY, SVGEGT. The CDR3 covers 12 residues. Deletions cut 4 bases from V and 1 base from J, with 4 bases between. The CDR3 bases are TGTGCCAGCAGTTTTATCCAAGAGACCCAGTACTTC. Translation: CASSFIQETQYF.

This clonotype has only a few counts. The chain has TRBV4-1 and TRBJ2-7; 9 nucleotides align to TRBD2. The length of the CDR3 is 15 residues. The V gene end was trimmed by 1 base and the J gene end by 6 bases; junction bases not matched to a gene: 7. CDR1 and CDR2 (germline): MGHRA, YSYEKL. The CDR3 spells CASSQALAGSVEQYF. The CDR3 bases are TGCGCCAGCAGCCAAGCCCTAGCGGGGTCTGTCGAGCAGTACTTC.

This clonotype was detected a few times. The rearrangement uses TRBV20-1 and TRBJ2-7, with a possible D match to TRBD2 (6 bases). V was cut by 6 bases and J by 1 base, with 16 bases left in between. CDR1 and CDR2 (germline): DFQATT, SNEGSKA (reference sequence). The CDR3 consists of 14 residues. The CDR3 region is CSAERRAGSYEQYF. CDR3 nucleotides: TGCAGTGCCGAGAGGCGAGCGGGTTCCTACGAGCAGTACTTC.

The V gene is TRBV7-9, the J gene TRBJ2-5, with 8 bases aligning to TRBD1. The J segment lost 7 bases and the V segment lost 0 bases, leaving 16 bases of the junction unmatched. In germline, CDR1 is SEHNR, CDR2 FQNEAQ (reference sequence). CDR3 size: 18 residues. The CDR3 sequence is CASSLAPIYDRGRATQYF. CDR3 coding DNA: TGTGCCAGCAGCTTAGCCCCCATTTACGACAGGGGAAGAGCGACCCAGTACTTC.

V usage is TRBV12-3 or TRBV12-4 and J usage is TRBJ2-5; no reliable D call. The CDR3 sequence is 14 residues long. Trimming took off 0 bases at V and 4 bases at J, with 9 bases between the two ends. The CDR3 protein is CASSLAPGLETQYF. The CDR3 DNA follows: TGTGCCAGCAGTTTAGCGCCTGGGTTAGAGACCCAGTACTTC.

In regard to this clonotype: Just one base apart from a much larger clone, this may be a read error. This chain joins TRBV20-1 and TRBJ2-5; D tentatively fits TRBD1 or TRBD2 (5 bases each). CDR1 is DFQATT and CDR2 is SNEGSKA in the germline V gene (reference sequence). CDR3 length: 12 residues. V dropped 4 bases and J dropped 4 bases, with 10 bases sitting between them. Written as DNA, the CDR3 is TGCAGTGCTACAGAGGGGCGAGAGACCCAGTACTTC. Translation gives CSATEGRETQYF.

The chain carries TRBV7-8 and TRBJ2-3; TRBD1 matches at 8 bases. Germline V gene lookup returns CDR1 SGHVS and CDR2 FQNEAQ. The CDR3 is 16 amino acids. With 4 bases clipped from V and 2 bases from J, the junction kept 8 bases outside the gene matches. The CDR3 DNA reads TGTGCCAGCAGCTCTCTACCGGGACAGGTCACAGATACGCAGTATTTT. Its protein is CASSSLPGQVTDTQYF. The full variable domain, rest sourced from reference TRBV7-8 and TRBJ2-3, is GAGVSQSPRYKVAKRGQDVALRCDPISGHVSLFWYQQALGQGPEFLTYFQNEAQLDKSGLPSDRFFAERPEGSVSTLKIQRTQQEDSAVYLCASSSLPGQVTDTQYFGPGTRLTVL.

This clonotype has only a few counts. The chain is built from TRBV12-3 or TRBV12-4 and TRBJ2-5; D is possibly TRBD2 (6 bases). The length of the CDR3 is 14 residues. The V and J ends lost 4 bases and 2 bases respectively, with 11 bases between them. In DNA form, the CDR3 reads TGTGCCAGCAGTTCCGGACTACCGCAAGAGACCCAGTACTTC. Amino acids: CASSSGLPQETQYF.

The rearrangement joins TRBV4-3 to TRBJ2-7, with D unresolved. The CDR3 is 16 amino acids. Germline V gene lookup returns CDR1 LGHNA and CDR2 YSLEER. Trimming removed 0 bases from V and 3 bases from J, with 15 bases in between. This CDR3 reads CASSQDVTQSVYEQYF. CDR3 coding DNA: TGCGCCAGCAGCCAAGACGTCACTCAGAGTGTCTACGAGCAGTACTTC.

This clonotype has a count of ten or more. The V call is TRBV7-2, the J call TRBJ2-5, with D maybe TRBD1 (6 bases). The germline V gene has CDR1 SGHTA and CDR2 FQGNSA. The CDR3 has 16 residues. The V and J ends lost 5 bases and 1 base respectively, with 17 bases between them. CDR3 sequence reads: CASSPYPGHPQETQYF. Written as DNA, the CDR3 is TGTGCCAGCAGCCCATACCCGGGACACCCCCAAGAGACCCAGTACTTC.

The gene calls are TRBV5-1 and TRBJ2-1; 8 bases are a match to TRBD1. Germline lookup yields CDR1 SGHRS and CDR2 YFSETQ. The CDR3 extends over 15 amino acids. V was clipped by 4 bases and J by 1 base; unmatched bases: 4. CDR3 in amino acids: CASSPRDRSYNEQFF. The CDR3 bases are TGCGCCAGCAGCCCCCGGGACAGGTCCTACAATGAGCAGTTCTTC.

As DNA, the CDR3 is TGTGCCTGGAGCGGGGCCGTCGAGCAGTACTTC. As protein: CAWSGAVEQYF. This sequence joins TRBV30 and TRBJ2-7; the D gene could be TRBD1 or TRBD2 (5 bases each). The V end lost 3 bases, the J end lost 6 bases, and 9 bases lay between the germline ends. This CDR3 is built from 11 residues. The germline CDR1 and CDR2 sequences are GTSNPN and SVGIG (reference sequence).

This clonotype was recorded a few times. The CDR3 DNA reads as TGTGCCAGCAGTTTAGCGAGCGATGAGCAGTTCTTC. This encodes CASSLASDEQFF. J is TRBJ2-1 and V is TRBV12-3 or TRBV12-4; D is unclear. The CDR3 spans 12 residues. The V end was cut by 0 bases, the J end by 8 bases, with 5 bases between.

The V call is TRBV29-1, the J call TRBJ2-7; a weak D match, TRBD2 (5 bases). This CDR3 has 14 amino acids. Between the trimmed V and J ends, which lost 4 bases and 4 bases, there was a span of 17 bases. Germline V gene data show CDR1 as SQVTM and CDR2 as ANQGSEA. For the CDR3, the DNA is TGCAGCGTTGTCCCTAGCTCCAACCCTTACGAGCAGTACTTC. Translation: CSVVPSSNPYEQYF.

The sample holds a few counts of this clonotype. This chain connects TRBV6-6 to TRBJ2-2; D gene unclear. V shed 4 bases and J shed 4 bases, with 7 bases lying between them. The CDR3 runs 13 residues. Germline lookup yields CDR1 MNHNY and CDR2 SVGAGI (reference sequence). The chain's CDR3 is CASSFAPTGELFF. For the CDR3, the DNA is TGTGCCAGCAGTTTTGCCCCCACCGGGGAGCTGTTTTTT.

CDR3 amino acids: CASSSGVTSNSPLHF. CDR3 nucleotide sequence: TGTGCCAGCAGTTCGGGGGTTACAAGCAATTCACCCCTCCACTTT. The chain combines TRBV12-3 or TRBV12-4 with TRBJ1-6; tentative D call: TRBD1 (5 bases). The CDR3 is 15 residues long. The V gene lost 4 bases and the J gene lost 7 bases, with 14 bases spanning the gap.